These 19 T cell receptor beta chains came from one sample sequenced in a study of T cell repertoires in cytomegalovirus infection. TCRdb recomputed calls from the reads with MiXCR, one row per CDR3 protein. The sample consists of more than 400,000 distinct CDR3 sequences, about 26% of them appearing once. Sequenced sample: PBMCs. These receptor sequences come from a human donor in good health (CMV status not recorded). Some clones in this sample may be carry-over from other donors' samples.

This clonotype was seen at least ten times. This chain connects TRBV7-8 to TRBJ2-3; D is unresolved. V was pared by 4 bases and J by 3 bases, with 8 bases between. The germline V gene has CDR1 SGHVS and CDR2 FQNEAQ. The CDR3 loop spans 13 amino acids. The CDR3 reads CASSSTETDTQYF. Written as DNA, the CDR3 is TGTGCCAGCAGCTCCACAGAGACAGATACGCAGTATTTT.

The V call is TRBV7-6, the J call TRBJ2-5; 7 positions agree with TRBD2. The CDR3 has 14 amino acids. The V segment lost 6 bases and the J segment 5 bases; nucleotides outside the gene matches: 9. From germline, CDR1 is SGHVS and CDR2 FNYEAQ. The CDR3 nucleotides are TGTGCCAGCAGTTCCCCGGGGGGATCGGAGACCCAGTACTTC. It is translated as CASSSPGGSETQYF.

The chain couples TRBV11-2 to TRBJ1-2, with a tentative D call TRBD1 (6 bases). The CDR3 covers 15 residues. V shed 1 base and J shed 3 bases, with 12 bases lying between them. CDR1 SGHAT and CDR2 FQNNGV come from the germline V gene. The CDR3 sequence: CASSLAITGYYGYTF. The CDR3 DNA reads TGTGCCAGCAGCTTAGCTATCACAGGGTACTATGGCTACACCTTC.

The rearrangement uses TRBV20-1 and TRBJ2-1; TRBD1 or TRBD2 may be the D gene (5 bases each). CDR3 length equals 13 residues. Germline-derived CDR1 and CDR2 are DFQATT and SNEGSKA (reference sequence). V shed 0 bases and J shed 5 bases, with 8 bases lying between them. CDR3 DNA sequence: TGCAGTGCTAGAGAGGGACCCGACAATGAGCAGTTCTTC. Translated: CSAREGPDNEQFF.

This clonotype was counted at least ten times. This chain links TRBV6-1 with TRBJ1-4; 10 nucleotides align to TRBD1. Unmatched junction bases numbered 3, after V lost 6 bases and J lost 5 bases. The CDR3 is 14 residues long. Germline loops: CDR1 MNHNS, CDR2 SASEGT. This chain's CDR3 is CASRSGQGNEKLFF. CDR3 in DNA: TGTGCCAGCAGATCGGGACAGGGGAATGAAAAACTGTTTTTT.

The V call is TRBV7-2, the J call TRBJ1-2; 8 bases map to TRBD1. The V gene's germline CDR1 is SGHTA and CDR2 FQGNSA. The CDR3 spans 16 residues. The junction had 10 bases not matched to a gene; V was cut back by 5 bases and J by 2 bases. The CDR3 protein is CASSHNPDRANYGYTF. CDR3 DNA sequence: TGTGCCAGCAGCCACAATCCGGACAGGGCGAACTATGGCTACACCTTC.

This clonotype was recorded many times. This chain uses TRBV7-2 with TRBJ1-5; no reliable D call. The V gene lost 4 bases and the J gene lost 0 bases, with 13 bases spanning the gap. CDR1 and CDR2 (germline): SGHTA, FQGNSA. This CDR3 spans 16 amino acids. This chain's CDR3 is CASSSNGANSNQPQHF. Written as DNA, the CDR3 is TGTGCCAGCAGCTCAAACGGAGCAAATAGCAATCAGCCCCAGCATTTT. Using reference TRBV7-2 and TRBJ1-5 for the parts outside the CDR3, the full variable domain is GAGVSQSPSNKVTEKGKDVELRCDPISGHTALYWYRQSLGQGLEFLIYFQGNSAPDKSGLPSDRFSAERTGGSVSTLTIQRTQQEDSAVYLCASSSNGANSNQPQHFGDGTRLSIL.

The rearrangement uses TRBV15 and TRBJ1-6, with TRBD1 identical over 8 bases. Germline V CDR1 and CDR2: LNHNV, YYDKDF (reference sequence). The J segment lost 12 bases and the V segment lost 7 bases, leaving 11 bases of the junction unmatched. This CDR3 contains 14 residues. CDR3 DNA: TGTGCCACCACGCAGGGGGCCGGGGGGAGACCCCTCCACTTT. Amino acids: CATTQGAGGRPLHF. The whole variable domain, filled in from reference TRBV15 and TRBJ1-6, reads DAMVIQNPRYQVTQFGKPVTLSCSQTLNHNVMYWYQQKSSQAPKLLFHYYDKDFNNEADTPDNFQSRRPNTSFCFLDIRSPGLGDTAMYLCATTQGAGGRPLHFGNGTRLTVT.

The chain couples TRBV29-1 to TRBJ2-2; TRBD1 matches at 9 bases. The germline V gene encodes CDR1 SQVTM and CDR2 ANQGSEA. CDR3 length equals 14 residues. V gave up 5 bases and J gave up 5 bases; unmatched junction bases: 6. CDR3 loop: CSVPGQGLTGELFF. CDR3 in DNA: TGCAGCGTTCCGGGACAGGGTTTAACCGGGGAGCTGTTTTTT.

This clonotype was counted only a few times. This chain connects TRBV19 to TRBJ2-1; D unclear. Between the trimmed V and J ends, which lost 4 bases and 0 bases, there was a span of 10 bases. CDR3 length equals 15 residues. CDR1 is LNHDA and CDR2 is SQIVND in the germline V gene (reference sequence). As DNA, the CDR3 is TGTGCCAGTAGTACTCTACCGAGCTCCTACAATGAGCAGTTCTTC. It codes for CASSTLPSSYNEQFF.

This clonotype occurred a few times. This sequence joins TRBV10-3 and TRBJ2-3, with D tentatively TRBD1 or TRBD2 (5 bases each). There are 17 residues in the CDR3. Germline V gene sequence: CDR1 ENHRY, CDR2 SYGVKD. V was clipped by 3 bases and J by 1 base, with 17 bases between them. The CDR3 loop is CAISDTGRGGRTDTQYF. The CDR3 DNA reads TGTGCCATCAGTGACACGGGTCGGGGCGGCCGCACAGATACGCAGTATTTT.

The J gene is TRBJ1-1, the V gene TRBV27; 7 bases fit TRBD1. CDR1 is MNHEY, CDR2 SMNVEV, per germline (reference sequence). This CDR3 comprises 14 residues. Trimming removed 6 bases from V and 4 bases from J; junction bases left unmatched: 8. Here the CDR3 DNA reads TGTGCCAGCAGCCCAAGGGGGCTCAGCACTGAAGCTTTCTTT. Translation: CASSPRGLSTEAFF.

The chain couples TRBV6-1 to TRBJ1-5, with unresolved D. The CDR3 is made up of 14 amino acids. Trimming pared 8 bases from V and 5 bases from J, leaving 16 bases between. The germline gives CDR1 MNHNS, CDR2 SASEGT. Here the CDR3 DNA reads TGTGCCAGCTCGCAGACTTATAATCATCAGCCCCAGCATTTT. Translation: CASSQTYNHQPQHF.

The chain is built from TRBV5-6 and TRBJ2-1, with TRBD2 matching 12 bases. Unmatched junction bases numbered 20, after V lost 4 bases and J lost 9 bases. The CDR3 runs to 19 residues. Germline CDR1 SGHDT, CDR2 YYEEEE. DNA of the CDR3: TGTGCCAGCAGCCCTGGAACCCTAGCGGGAGGGCCGCGAAGGGGTGAGCAGTTCTTC. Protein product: CASSPGTLAGGPRRGEQFF. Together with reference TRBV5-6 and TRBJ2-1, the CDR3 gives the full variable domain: DAGVTQSPTHLIKTRGQQVTLRCSPKSGHDTVSWYQQALGQGPQFIFQYYEEEERQRGNFPDRFSGHQFPNYSSELNVNALLLGDSALYLCASSPGTLAGGPRRGEQFFGPGTRLTVL.

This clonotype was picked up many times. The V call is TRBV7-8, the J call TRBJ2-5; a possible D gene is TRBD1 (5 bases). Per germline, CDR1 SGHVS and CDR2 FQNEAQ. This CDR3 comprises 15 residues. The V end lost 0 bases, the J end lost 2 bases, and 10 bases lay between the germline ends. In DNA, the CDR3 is TGTGCCAGCAGCTTAGCAGGGGTGGGTCAAGAGACCCAGTACTTC. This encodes CASSLAGVGQETQYF.

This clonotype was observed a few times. DNA for the CDR3: TGTGCCAGCAGGAGCTCCCTCTACGAGCAGTACTTC. Translating gives CASRSSLYEQYF. This chain connects TRBV6-2 or TRBV6-3 to TRBJ2-7; D is undetermined. This CDR3 has 12 amino acids. Per germline, CDR1 MNHEY and CDR2 SVGEGT. Trimming stripped 6 bases from V and 3 bases from J, with 9 bases between.

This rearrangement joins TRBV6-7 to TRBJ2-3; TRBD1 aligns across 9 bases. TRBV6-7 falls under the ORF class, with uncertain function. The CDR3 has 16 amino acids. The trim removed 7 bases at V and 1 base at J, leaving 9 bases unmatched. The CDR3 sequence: CASNSNRGRGTDTQYF. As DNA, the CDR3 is TGTGCCAGCAATTCCAACAGGGGGCGCGGCACAGATACGCAGTATTTT.

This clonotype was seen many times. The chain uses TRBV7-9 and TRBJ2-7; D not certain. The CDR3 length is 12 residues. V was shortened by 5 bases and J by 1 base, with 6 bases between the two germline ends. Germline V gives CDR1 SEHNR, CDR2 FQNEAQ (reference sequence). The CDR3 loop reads CASSLQSYEQYF. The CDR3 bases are TGTGCCAGCAGCCTCCAGTCCTACGAGCAGTACTTC.

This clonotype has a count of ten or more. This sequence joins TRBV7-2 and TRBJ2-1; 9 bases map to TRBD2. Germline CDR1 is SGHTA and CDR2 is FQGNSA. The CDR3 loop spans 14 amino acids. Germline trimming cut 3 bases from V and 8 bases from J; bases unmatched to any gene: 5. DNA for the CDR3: TGTGCCAGCAGCTTCCGAGCGGGAGGTCATGAGCAGTTCTTC. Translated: CASSFRAGGHEQFF.